Below are 19 T cell receptor beta chains sequenced from a single sample in a study of T cell responses to AZD1222 COVID-19 vaccine. Assay used: immunoSEQ multiplex PCR; TCRdb lists only in-frame clones, some missing. The sample consists of over 150,000 clones, roughly 91% of them appearing once. The sequencing used peripheral blood, collected 28 days after the second dose of the MenACWY control vaccine. Source of these receptors: an adult who received the MenACWY meningococcal vaccine as a control.

The chain joins TRBV2 to TRBJ1-5; D ambiguous. Trimming removed 2 bases at V and 4 bases at J, with 9 bases between. From germline, CDR1 is SNHLY and CDR2 FYNNEI. The CDR3 is 14 amino acids. The CDR3 is CASSERPENQPQHF. DNA of the CDR3: TGTGCCAGCAGTGAACGACCAGAAAATCAGCCCCAGCATTTT.

The rearrangement joins TRBV27 to TRBJ2-3; a possible D gene is TRBD2 (6 bases). There are 13 residues in the CDR3. Germline CDR1 is MNHEY and CDR2 is SMNVEV (reference sequence). Trimming removed 3 bases from V and 9 bases from J, with 13 bases in between. The CDR3 protein is CASSLNWAGTQYF. DNA of the CDR3: TGTGCCAGCAGTTTGAATTGGGCGGGAACGCAGTATTTT.

This chain joins TRBV4-3 and TRBJ1-6; perhaps TRBD1 as D (6 bases). The CDR3 runs 16 residues. In germline, CDR1 is LGHNA, CDR2 YSLEER. The V and J ends lost 2 bases and 6 bases respectively, with 14 bases between them. This chain's CDR3 is CASSQLGAGRNSPLHF. CDR3 DNA sequence: TGCGCCAGCAGCCAACTGGGGGCAGGGCGTAATTCACCCCTCCACTTT.

The CDR3 DNA sequence: TGTGCCAGCAGTTACGGCGGACAGGGTGGTTTTTACGAGCAGTACTTC. Amino acid sequence: CASSYGGQGGFYEQYF. The V gene is TRBV6-5, the J gene TRBJ2-7; 8 bases align to TRBD1. Germline trimming cut 2 bases from V and 4 bases from J; bases unmatched to any gene: 10. The CDR3 is made up of 16 amino acids. CDR1 and CDR2 (germline): MNHEY, SVGAGI.

The V gene is TRBV7-2, the J gene TRBJ1-1; D is unclear. Germline V gene sequence: CDR1 SGHTA, CDR2 FQGNSA. Trimming took 5 bases from V and 1 from J, leaving 8 bases between them. The CDR3 runs to 13 residues. Here the CDR3 DNA reads TGTGCCAGCAGCGCCAATAAGAACACTGAAGCTTTCTTT. Translating it yields CASSANKNTEAFF.

The rearrangement uses TRBV10-3 and TRBJ1-6; tentative D call: TRBD1 (5 bases). Germline V gene data show CDR1 as ENHRY and CDR2 as SYGVKD. Trimming took 5 bases from V and 6 from J, leaving 11 bases between them. The CDR3 is 14 residues long. The CDR3 DNA sequence: TGTGCCATCAGTTTCACCGGGGGTAATTCACCCCTCCACTTT. This gives the protein CAISFTGGNSPLHF.

In this sample, this clone turned up once. The gene calls are TRBV6-2 or TRBV6-3 and TRBJ2-4; 8 positions match TRBD2. CDR1 is MNHEY and CDR2 is SVGEGT in the germline V gene. This CDR3 region has 14 residues. V was pared by 2 bases and J by 7 bases, with 4 bases of the junction left unmatched. Written as DNA, the CDR3 is TGTGCCAGCAGTTACGCGGGGGGCCCCAACATTCAGTACTTC. Its protein is CASSYAGGPNIQYF.

With regard to this clone: In the same sample, other DNA sequences code for this CDR3. This chain connects TRBV5-1 to TRBJ2-1; 7 bases match TRBD2. CDR3 size: 15 residues. After removal of 0 bases from V and 0 bases from J, the junction contained 0 bases not matched to a gene. From germline, CDR1 is SGHRS and CDR2 YFSETQ. This CDR3 is CASSLGGGSYNEQFF. In nucleotides, the CDR3 is TGCGCCAGCAGCTTGGGCGGGGGCTCCTACAATGAGCAGTTCTTC. Combining the CDR3 with reference TRBV5-1 and TRBJ2-1 gives the whole variable domain KAGVTQTPRYLIKTRGQQVTLSCSPISGHRSVSWYQQTPGQGLQFLFEYFSETQRNKGNFPGRFSGRQFSNSRSEMNVSTLELGDSALYLCASSLGGGSYNEQFFGPGTRLTVL.

This clone was recorded once. The J gene is TRBJ1-2, the V gene TRBV29-1; D gene ambiguous. This CDR3 spans 12 amino acids. Germline CDR1 reads SQVTM; CDR2 reads ANQGSEA. Trimming cost V 4 bases and J 8 bases, with 14 bases left between them. CDR3 in DNA: TGCAGCGTTGCAAGAGAGGGTGGGGGCTACACCTTC. It is translated as CSVAREGGGYTF.

The chain uses TRBV10-1 and TRBJ1-5; D remains ambiguous. Germline V gene sequence: CDR1 WNHNN, CDR2 SYGVQD (reference sequence). The CDR3 is 13 residues long. V gave up 6 bases and J gave up 6 bases, with 12 bases separating them. The CDR3 loop reads CASSLALGQPQHF. In DNA form, the CDR3 reads TGCGCCAGCAGCCTCGCTTTGGGTCAGCCCCAGCATTTT.

The chain is built from TRBV9 and TRBJ1-3, with no clear D. V shed 0 bases and J shed 0 bases, with 10 bases lying between them. This CDR3 comprises 16 residues. CDR1 is SGDLS and CDR2 is YYNGEE in the germline V gene. CDR3 region: CASSVGVALSGNTIYF. The DNA for the CDR3 is TGTGCCAGCAGCGTAGGAGTGGCCCTCTCTGGAAACACCATATATTTT.

The chain carries TRBV30 and TRBJ2-1; 12 bases line up with TRBD2. CDR1 is GTSNPN, CDR2 SVGIG, per germline (reference sequence). V lost 5 bases, J lost 4 bases, and 9 bases stayed unmatched. The CDR3 sequence is 16 residues long. The CDR3 is CAWSYLTSGRYNEQFF. The CDR3 nucleotides are TGTGCCTGGTCTTATTTGACTAGCGGGAGATACAATGAGCAGTTCTTC.

V and J are TRBV6-2 or TRBV6-3 and TRBJ2-5, with TRBD1 matching 7 bases. The CDR3 consists of 16 residues. V was pared by 0 bases and J by 4 bases, with 8 bases of the junction left unmatched. Germline V gene data show CDR1 as MNHEY and CDR2 as SVGEGT. The CDR3 region is CASSYSSGGIRETQYF. The CDR3 nucleotides are TGTGCCAGCAGTTACTCCTCAGGGGGAATACGAGAGACCCAGTACTTC.

The rearrangement links TRBV7-2 to TRBJ1-1; D gene uncertain. Per germline, CDR1 SGHTA and CDR2 FQGNSA. The CDR3 runs to 12 residues. V was clipped by 4 bases and J by 7 bases, with 10 bases between them. CDR3 protein: CASSSVQLEAFF. CDR3 bases: TGTGCCAGCAGCTCCGTACAGCTTGAAGCTTTCTTT.

The chain links TRBV7-2 to TRBJ1-2; 7 bases are shared with TRBD1. With 5 bases clipped from V and 1 base from J, the junction kept 10 bases outside the gene matches. The germline V gene has CDR1 SGHTA and CDR2 FQGNSA. The CDR3 is 16 amino acids. CDR3 loop: CASSATTGMGNYGYTF. CDR3 sequence (DNA): TGTGCCAGCAGCGCCACGACAGGGATGGGTAACTATGGCTACACCTTC.

V and J are TRBV9 and TRBJ1-5; D gene unclear. This CDR3 region has 16 residues. V lost 9 bases to trimming and J lost 0 bases, with 19 bases between them. Per the germline V gene, CDR1 is SGDLS and CDR2 is YYNGEE. The CDR3 region is CAIGLRAYNSNQPQHF. The CDR3 DNA sequence: TGTGCCATCGGACTAAGGGCATATAATAGCAATCAGCCCCAGCATTTT. The entire variable domain, with the rest obtained from reference TRBV9 and TRBJ1-5, is as follows: DSGVTQTPKHLITATGQRVTLRCSPRSGDLSVYWYQQSLDQGLQFLIQYYNGEERAKGNILERFSAQQFPDLHSELNLSSLELGDSALYFCAIGLRAYNSNQPQHFGDGTRLSIL.

The J gene is TRBJ1-3, the V gene TRBV21-1; the listed D gene, TRBD1, was not tested against the DNA. TRBV21-1 is assigned pseudogene status. The CDR3 runs to 16 residues. In nucleotides, the CDR3 is TGTGCCAGCAGCTCACACCCCCAGGGGGCAAGAGGGACCATATATTTT. Protein sequence: CASSSHPQGARGTIYF.

The gene calls are TRBV7-2 and TRBJ1-2; D might be TRBD1 (5 bases). Trimming cost V 5 bases and J 2 bases, with 12 bases left between them. Germline V lookup: CDR1 SGHTA, CDR2 FQGNSA. This CDR3 has 14 residues. The CDR3: CASSPAPGNYGYTF. DNA of the CDR3: TGTGCCAGCAGCCCCGCCCCAGGGAACTATGGCTACACCTTC.

This chain uses TRBV7-2 with TRBJ2-5, with TRBD2 matching over 7 bases. V shed 5 bases and J 0 bases; nucleotides not matched to a gene: 6. Germline assignment: CDR1 SGHTA and CDR2 FQGNSA. The CDR3 runs 15 residues. CDR3 residues: CASSAQRGHQETQYF. CDR3 DNA: TGTGCCAGCAGCGCGCAGCGGGGACACCAAGAGACCCAGTACTTC.